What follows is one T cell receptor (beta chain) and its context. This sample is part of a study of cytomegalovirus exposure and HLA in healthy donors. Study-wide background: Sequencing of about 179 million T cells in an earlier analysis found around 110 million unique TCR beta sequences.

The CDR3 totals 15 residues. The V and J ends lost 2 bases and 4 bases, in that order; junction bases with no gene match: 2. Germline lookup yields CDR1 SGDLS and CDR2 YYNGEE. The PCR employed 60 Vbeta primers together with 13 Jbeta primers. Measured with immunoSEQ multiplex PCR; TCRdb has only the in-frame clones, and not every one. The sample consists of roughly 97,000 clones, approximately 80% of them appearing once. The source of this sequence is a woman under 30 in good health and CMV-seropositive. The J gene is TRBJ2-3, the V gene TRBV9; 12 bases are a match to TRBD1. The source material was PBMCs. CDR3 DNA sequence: TGTGCCAGCAGCGTGGGACAGGGGGCTGCAGATACGCAGTATTTT. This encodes CASSVGQGAADTQYF.